These 26 T cell receptor beta chains were all obtained from the same sample, sequenced in a study of T cells after somatic rescue of genetic block. Method: immunoSEQ multiplex PCR; TCRdb's copy keeps in-frame clones and lacks some. The sample lists tens of thousands of clones; around 90% were seen once. Sample: peripheral blood mononuclear cells (PBMCs). The receptors here all came from a woman under 30.

This chain links TRBV18 with TRBJ2-7; TRBD2 matches at 11 bases. CDR3 length equals 17 residues. In germline, CDR1 is KGHSH, CDR2 LQKENI. Unmatched junction bases numbered 10, after V lost 1 base and J lost 5 bases. The CDR3 DNA reads as TGTGCCAGCTCACCACTCGAAACTAGCGGGAGTTTCAACGAGCAGTACTTC. This encodes CASSPLETSGSFNEQYF. Based on the CDR3 plus reference TRBV18 and TRBJ2-7, the full variable domain is NAGVMQNPRHLVRRRGQEARLRCSPMKGHSHVYWYRQLPEEGLKFMVYLQKENIIDESGMPKERFSAEFPKEGPSILRIQQVVRGDSAAYFCASSPLETSGSFNEQYFGPGTRLTVT.

V gene TRBV14 combines with J gene TRBJ2-2, with D perhaps TRBD1 (7 bases). Germline V gives CDR1 SGHDN, CDR2 FVKESK. Trimming took off 8 bases at V and 4 bases at J, with 11 bases between the two ends. This CDR3 contains 13 residues. The CDR3 DNA sequence: TGTGCCAGCGCGGGACAGCTCACCGGGGAGCTGTTTTTT. Encoded protein: CASAGQLTGELFF. The full variable domain, its missing parts supplied by reference TRBV14 and TRBJ2-2, is EAGVTQFPSHSVIEKGQTVTLRCDPISGHDNLYWYRRVMGKEIKFLLHFVKESKQDESGMPNNRFLAERTGGTYSTLKVQPAELEDSGVYFCASAGQLTGELFFGEGSRLTVL.

This clone was observed a handful of times. V gene TRBV7-3 combines with J gene TRBJ1-1, with no clear D. CDR1 and CDR2 from the germline V gene are SGHTA and FQGTGA. The CDR3 has 13 residues. V shed 2 bases and J shed 3 bases, with 7 bases lying between them. The CDR3 is CASSLLKYTEAFF. As DNA, the CDR3 is TGTGCCAGCAGCTTACTGAAGTACACTGAAGCTTTCTTT.

This clone appeared a single time. The V call is TRBV9, the J call TRBJ1-6; D unclear. The CDR3 has 14 residues. V was shortened by 4 bases and J by 6 bases, with 11 bases between the two germline ends. From germline, CDR1 is SGDLS and CDR2 YYNGEE. CDR3 sequence: CASSKGMGNSPLHF. DNA of the CDR3: TGTGCCAGCAGCAAGGGCATGGGTAATTCACCCCTCCACTTT.

The chain has TRBV5-8 and TRBJ2-7, with D possibly TRBD2 on 6 matching bases. Germline values: CDR1 SGHTS, CDR2 YDEGEE. V was shortened by 1 base and J by 4 bases, with 15 bases between the two germline ends. The CDR3 spans 15 residues. This chain's CDR3 is CASSLYAGLPYEQYF. The DNA for the CDR3 is TGTGCCAGCAGCTTGTACGCGGGACTCCCGTACGAGCAGTACTTC.

V gene TRBV11-2 combines with J gene TRBJ1-4; tentatively, D is TRBD1 (5 bases). Trimming shortened V by 4 bases and J by 5 bases, and 17 bases separated the two germline ends. Per the germline V gene, CDR1 is SGHAT and CDR2 is FQNNGV. This CDR3 spans 16 amino acids. The CDR3 sequence is CASSSYRGRGNEKLFF. The CDR3 DNA sequence: TGTGCCAGCAGCTCCTACCGAGGGAGGGGAAATGAAAAACTGTTTTTT.

This rearrangement joins TRBV28 to TRBJ2-3; 10 nucleotides agree with TRBD2. The CDR3 is 17 amino acids. The V segment lost 5 bases and the J segment 3 bases; nucleotides outside the gene matches: 11. Germline CDR1 reads MDHEN; CDR2 reads SYDVKM. Here the CDR3 reads CASSPPLLAGSTDTQYF. Here the CDR3 DNA reads TGTGCCAGCAGTCCCCCTCTACTAGCGGGATCGACAGATACGCAGTATTTT.

The gene calls are TRBV11-3 and TRBJ2-7; no reliable D call. The V end lost 5 bases, the J end lost 3 bases, and 8 bases lay between the germline ends. There are 12 residues in the CDR3. Germline lookup yields CDR1 SGHNT and CDR2 YENEEA. The CDR3 bases are TGTGCCAGCAGCAACAGACACTACGAGCAGTACTTC. Protein sequence: CASSNRHYEQYF.

A single count supports this clone. This chain connects TRBV4-1 to TRBJ2-3; D is undetermined. Per the germline V gene, CDR1 is MGHRA and CDR2 is YSYEKL. CDR3 length equals 13 residues. Trimming removed 2 bases at V and 4 bases at J, with 7 bases between. The CDR3 reads CASSQPFPDTQYF. The CDR3 region has the DNA TGCGCCAGCAGCCAACCGTTCCCAGATACGCAGTATTTT.

This chain joins TRBV7-3 and TRBJ1-6; no clear D gene. This CDR3 spans 13 amino acids. The germline V gene has CDR1 SGHTA and CDR2 FQGTGA. The ends were cut back, 6 bases at V and 10 bases at J, with 13 bases in the middle. The CDR3 DNA is TGTGCCAGCAGGCAAATCGACACCTCACCCCTCCACTTT. This encodes CASRQIDTSPLHF.

The rearrangement joins TRBV6-5 to TRBJ2-2, with 11 bases fitting TRBD2. The trim removed 4 bases at V and 0 bases at J, leaving 1 base unmatched. CDR1 and CDR2 (germline): MNHEY, SVGAGI. The CDR3 length is 16 residues. CDR3: CASSSTSGTNTGELFF. CDR3 DNA: TGTGCCAGCAGTTCGACTAGCGGGACGAACACCGGGGAGCTGTTTTTT.

The J gene is TRBJ2-3, the V gene TRBV4-3, with D possibly TRBD2 on 6 matching bases. Trimming cost V 1 base and J 7 bases, with 18 bases left between them. Germline lookup yields CDR1 LGHNA and CDR2 YSLEER. The CDR3 totals 16 residues. The CDR3 DNA sequence: TGCGCCAGCAGCCAAGGGGCCAGCGGGCCCGTGTATACGCAGTATTTT. It yields the protein CASSQGASGPVYTQYF.

V and J are TRBV7-2 and TRBJ1-2, with D possibly matching TRBD1 (6 bases). CDR3 size: 14 residues. Looked up from germline, CDR1 is SGHTA and CDR2 is FQGNSA. Trimming removed 2 bases from V and 5 bases from J, with 12 bases in between. CDR3 sequence (DNA): TGTGCCAGCAGCTTAAACAGGGCGGGATATGGCTACACCTTC. It encodes CASSLNRAGYGYTF.

The V and J genes are TRBV29-1 and TRBJ1-2; the D is unclear. Germline V lookup: CDR1 SQVTM, CDR2 ANQGSEA. V lost 1 base and J lost 2, with 11 bases in between. The CDR3 has 14 amino acids. The CDR3 reads CSVEVGVVNYGYTF. For the CDR3, the DNA is TGCAGCGTTGAAGTAGGAGTGGTGAACTATGGCTACACCTTC.

The V gene is TRBV27, the J gene TRBJ1-5; D unresolved. The CDR3 covers 16 residues. V lost 6 bases to trimming and J lost 4 bases, with 19 bases between them. CDR1 is MNHEY, CDR2 SMNVEV, per germline (reference sequence). In nucleotides, the CDR3 is TGTGCCAGCAGCAACGAACGAGGACGACCGAATCAGCCCCAGCATTTT. This sequence encodes CASSNERGRPNQPQHF.

This clone has only one observation. This chain joins TRBV4-1 and TRBJ2-7, with 7 positions matching TRBD1. The CDR3 loop spans 14 amino acids. Trimming removed 2 bases from V and 2 bases from J; junction bases left unmatched: 3. CDR1 is MGHRA and CDR2 is YSYEKL in the germline V gene. The CDR3 sequence is CASSQSTGTYEQYF. The CDR3 nucleotides read TGCGCCAGCAGCCAATCGACAGGGACCTACGAGCAGTACTTC.

The V gene is TRBV19, the J gene TRBJ2-1, with D uncertain. V dropped 3 bases and J dropped 2 bases, with 8 bases sitting between them. The length of the CDR3 is 14 residues. Germline V gene lookup returns CDR1 LNHDA and CDR2 SQIVND (reference sequence). The CDR3 DNA reads TGTGCCAGTAGTATCAGTTGGGCCTACAATGAGCAGTTCTTC. Protein: CASSISWAYNEQFF. Combining the CDR3 with reference TRBV19 and TRBJ2-1 gives the whole variable domain DGGITQSPKYLFRKEGQNVTLSCEQNLNHDAMYWYRQDPGQGLRLIYYSQIVNDFQKGDIAEGYSVSREKKESFPLTVTSAQKNPTAFYLCASSISWAYNEQFFGPGTRLTVL.

For the CDR3, the DNA is TGTGCCAGCAGCCAAGGCGGCCTTGGGACTAGCGGGGGCTCCTACGAGCAGTACTTC. Translating gives CASSQGGLGTSGGSYEQYF. The genes are TRBV16 and TRBJ2-7; TRBD2 aligns across 14 bases. CDR1 KGHSY and CDR2 FQNENV come from the germline V gene. The CDR3 length is 19 residues. The V gene end was trimmed by 2 bases and the J gene end by 0 bases; junction bases not matched to a gene: 9. Full variable domain (outside the CDR3, taken from reference TRBV16 and TRBJ2-7): GEEVAQTPKHLVRGEGQKAKLYCAPIKGHSYVFWYQQVLKNEFKFLISFQNENVFDETGMPKERFSAKCLPNSPCSLEIQATKLEDSAVYFCASSQGGLGTSGGSYEQYFGPGTRLTVT.

The chain employs TRBV6-5 and TRBJ2-7, with TRBD2 matching over 10 bases. The V segment lost 5 bases and the J segment 1 base; nucleotides outside the gene matches: 5. This CDR3 is 15 amino acids long. CDR1 MNHEY and CDR2 SVGAGI come from the germline V gene. The CDR3 DNA follows: TGTGCCAGCAGTAGAATAGCGGGGGGATCCTACGAGCAGTACTTC. As protein: CASSRIAGGSYEQYF.

The rearrangement links TRBV27 to TRBJ2-3; the D gene is possibly TRBD2 (6 bases). Deletions cut 2 bases from V and 8 bases from J, with 20 bases between. Germline V lookup: CDR1 MNHEY, CDR2 SMNVEV (reference sequence). The CDR3 has 16 amino acids. The CDR3 is CASSLLLGSGGGTQYF. The CDR3 DNA follows: TGTGCCAGCAGTTTACTGTTGGGTAGCGGAGGCGGTACGCAGTATTTT.

This sequence joins TRBV19 and TRBJ2-7, with TRBD2 identical over 9 bases. Trimming removed 4 bases from V and 6 bases from J; junction bases left unmatched: 16. Germline CDR1 and CDR2: LNHDA and SQIVND (reference sequence). The CDR3 covers 17 residues. In DNA form, the CDR3 reads TGTGCCAGTAGTAGGAGGGGCCCGGGACTAGCCGCCGCCGAGCAGTACTTC. Its translation is CASSRRGPGLAAAEQYF.

V gene TRBV28 combines with J gene TRBJ1-3; 7 bases are a match to TRBD1. This CDR3 region has 15 residues. Germline trimming cut 5 bases from V and 0 bases from J; bases unmatched to any gene: 4. Germline V gene lookup returns CDR1 MDHEN and CDR2 SYDVKM. The CDR3 bases are TGTGCCAGCAGTCTGGACAGGAGCTCTGGAAACACCATATATTTT. It encodes CASSLDRSSGNTIYF.

This rearrangement joins TRBV11-3 to TRBJ2-3; 9 nucleotides align to TRBD2. Unmatched junction bases numbered 11, after V lost 5 bases and J lost 2 bases. CDR1 and CDR2 (germline): SGHNT, YENEEA. This CDR3 region has 17 residues. The CDR3 coding sequence is TGTGCCAGCAGCACGACTAAGCGGGAGGCCCTCACAGATACGCAGTATTTT. This gives the protein CASSTTKREALTDTQYF.

This chain connects TRBV19 to TRBJ2-7; 9 nucleotides line up with TRBD1. There are 17 residues in the CDR3. Germline V lookup: CDR1 LNHDA, CDR2 SQIVND (reference sequence). V gave up 5 bases and J gave up 3 bases; unmatched junction bases: 14. The CDR3: CASSFLHPGQGGYEQYF. The CDR3 bases are TGTGCCAGTAGTTTTTTGCACCCGGGACAGGGAGGCTACGAGCAGTACTTC.

This clone was counted a few times. The chain combines TRBV29-1 with TRBJ2-3, with 10 bases that match TRBD2. The V and J ends lost 3 bases and 3 bases, in that order; junction bases with no gene match: 9. The CDR3 extends over 16 amino acids. CDR1 SQVTM and CDR2 ANQGSEA come from the germline V gene. The DNA of the CDR3 is TGCAGCGTTGAGGGGGAGCTAGCGGGAGTGACAGATACGCAGTATTTT. Translating it yields CSVEGELAGVTDTQYF.

The V gene is TRBV6-5, the J gene TRBJ2-7, with D maybe TRBD2 (5 bases). Germline V CDR1 and CDR2: MNHEY, SVGAGI. V lost 5 bases to trimming and J lost 6 bases, with 8 bases between them. This CDR3 comprises 11 residues. The CDR3 sequence: CASSEGGEQYF. The CDR3 coding sequence is TGTGCCAGCAGTGAAGGAGGCGAGCAGTACTTC.